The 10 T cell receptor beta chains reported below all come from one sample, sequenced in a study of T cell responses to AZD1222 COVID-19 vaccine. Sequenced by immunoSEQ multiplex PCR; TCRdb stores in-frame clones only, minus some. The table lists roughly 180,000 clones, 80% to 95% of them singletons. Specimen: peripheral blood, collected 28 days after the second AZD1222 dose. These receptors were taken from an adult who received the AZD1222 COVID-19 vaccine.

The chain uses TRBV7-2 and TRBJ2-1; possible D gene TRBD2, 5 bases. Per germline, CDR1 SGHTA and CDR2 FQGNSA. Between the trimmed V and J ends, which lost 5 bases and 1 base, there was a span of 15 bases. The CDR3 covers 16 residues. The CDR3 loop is CASSPLNGISYNEQFF. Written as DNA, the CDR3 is TGTGCCAGCAGCCCCCTTAACGGGATTTCCTACAATGAGCAGTTCTTC.

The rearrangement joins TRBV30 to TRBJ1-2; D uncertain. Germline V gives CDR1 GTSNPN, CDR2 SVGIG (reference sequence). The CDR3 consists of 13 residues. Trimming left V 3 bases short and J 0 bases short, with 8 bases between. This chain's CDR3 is CAWSSGSNYGYTF. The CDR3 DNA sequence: TGTGCCTGGAGCAGCGGGTCTAACTATGGCTACACCTTC.

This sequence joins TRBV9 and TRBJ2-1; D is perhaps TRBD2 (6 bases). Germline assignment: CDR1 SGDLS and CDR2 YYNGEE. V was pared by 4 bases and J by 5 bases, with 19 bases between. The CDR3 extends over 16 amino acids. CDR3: CASSLFERGGDNEQFF. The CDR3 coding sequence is TGTGCCAGCAGCCTTTTCGAGCGCGGAGGGGACAATGAGCAGTTCTTC.

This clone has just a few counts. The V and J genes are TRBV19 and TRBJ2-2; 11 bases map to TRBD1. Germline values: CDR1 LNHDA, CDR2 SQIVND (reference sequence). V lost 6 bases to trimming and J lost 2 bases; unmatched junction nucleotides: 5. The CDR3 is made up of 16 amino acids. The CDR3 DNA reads TGTGCCAGTAGCTGGACAGGGGGCCCTAACACCGGGGAGCTGTTTTTT. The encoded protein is CASSWTGGPNTGELFF.

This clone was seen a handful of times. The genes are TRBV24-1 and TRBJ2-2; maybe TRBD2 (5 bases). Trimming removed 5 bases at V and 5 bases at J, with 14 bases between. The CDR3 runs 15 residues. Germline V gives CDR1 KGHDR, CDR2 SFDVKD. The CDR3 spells CATSVGVTKTGELFF. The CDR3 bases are TGTGCCACCAGTGTCGGGGTAACCAAAACCGGGGAGCTGTTTTTT.

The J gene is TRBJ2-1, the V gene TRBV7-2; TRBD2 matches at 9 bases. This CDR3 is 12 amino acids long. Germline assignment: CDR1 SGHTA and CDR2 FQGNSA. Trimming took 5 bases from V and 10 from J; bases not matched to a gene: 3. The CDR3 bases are TGTGCCAGCAGCACAAGCGGGGGGGAGCAGTTCTTC. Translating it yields CASSTSGGEQFF.

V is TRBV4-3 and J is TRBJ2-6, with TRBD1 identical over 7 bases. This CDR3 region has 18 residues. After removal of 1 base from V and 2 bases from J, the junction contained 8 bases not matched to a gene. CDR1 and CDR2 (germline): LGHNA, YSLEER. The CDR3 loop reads CASSQATTGQTGANVLTF. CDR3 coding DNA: TGCGCCAGCAGCCAAGCGACGACAGGGCAAACTGGGGCCAACGTCCTGACTTTC.

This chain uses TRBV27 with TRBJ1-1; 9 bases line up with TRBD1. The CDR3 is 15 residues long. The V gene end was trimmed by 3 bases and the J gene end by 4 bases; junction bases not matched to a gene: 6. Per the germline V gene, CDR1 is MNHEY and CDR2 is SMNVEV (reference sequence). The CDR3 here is CASSFRGQGFTEAFF. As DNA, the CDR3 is TGTGCCAGCAGTTTTAGGGGACAGGGATTCACTGAAGCTTTCTTT.

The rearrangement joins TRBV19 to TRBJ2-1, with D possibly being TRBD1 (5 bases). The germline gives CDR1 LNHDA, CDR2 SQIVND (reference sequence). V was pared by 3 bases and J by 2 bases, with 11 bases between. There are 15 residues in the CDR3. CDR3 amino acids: CASSISRVTYNEQFF. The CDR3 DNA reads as TGTGCCAGTAGTATTTCCAGGGTTACCTACAATGAGCAGTTCTTC. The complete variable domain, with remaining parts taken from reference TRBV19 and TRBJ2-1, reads DGGITQSPKYLFRKEGQNVTLSCEQNLNHDAMYWYRQDPGQGLRLIYYSQIVNDFQKGDIAEGYSVSREKKESFPLTVTSAQKNPTAFYLCASSISRVTYNEQFFGPGTRLTVL.

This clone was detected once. CDR3 nucleotide sequence: TGTGCCAGCAGCCAAACCCAGGTGGGTGGCTACACCTTC. Amino acid sequence: CASSQTQVGGYTF. The chain uses TRBV7-9 and TRBJ1-2; D uncertain. With 5 bases removed from V and 7 bases from J, the gap between germline ends came to 14 bases. Germline V gene lookup returns CDR1 SEHNR and CDR2 FQNEAQ (reference sequence). The CDR3 runs 13 residues.